The next 26 T cell receptor beta chains were all read from a single sample in a study of shared clonotypes between healthy human individuals. Profiling relied on immunoSEQ multiplex PCR, and the TCRdb table lists in-frame clones only, not all of them. The sample records 550,000 to 600,000 clones, roughly four fifths being singletons. Sample: PBMCs. These receptor sequences come from a woman in her thirties or forties in good health. Some clones in this sample may be carry-over from other donors' samples.

This chain links TRBV6-5 with TRBJ2-7; 7 positions match TRBD2. The CDR3 runs to 13 residues. Germline CDR1 reads MNHEY; CDR2 reads SVGAGI. J lost 6 bases, V lost 5 bases, and 7 bases had no gene match. The CDR3 nucleotides are TGTGCCAGCAGTCTCATTGGGGGGGTCGAGCAGTACTTC. Translating it yields CASSLIGGVEQYF.

The rearrangement joins TRBV18 to TRBJ1-2; 8 bases map to TRBD1. The CDR3 has 15 residues. V lost 3 bases, J lost 6 bases, and 9 bases stayed unmatched. Per the germline V gene, CDR1 is KGHSH and CDR2 is LQKENI. The CDR3 loop reads CASSPLRTGGDGYTF. The CDR3 DNA is TGTGCCAGCTCACCTTTGAGAACAGGGGGAGATGGCTACACCTTC.

For this clone: A far larger clone is only one base removed, so a read error is likely. The chain carries TRBV19 and TRBJ1-4; no clear D. The germline gives CDR1 LNHDA, CDR2 SQIVND (reference sequence). The CDR3 sequence is 15 residues long. CDR3 DNA: TGTGCCAGTAGTATACCCGGACTCGGAGCGCAAGCACTGTGTTTT. The encoded protein is CASSIPGLGAQALCF.

This chain uses TRBV5-4 with TRBJ2-2; possibly TRBD1 for D (5 bases). Trimming took off 4 bases at V and 1 base at J, with 17 bases between the two ends. This CDR3 is built from 17 residues. The V gene's germline CDR1 is SGHNT and CDR2 YYREEE (reference sequence). The CDR3 is CASSPQTAMLNTGELFF. CDR3 DNA: TGTGCCAGCAGCCCTCAGACAGCGATGTTGAACACCGGGGAGCTGTTTTTT.

V usage is TRBV4-2 and J usage is TRBJ2-3; D is uncertain. CDR1 LGHNA and CDR2 YNFKEQ come from the germline V gene. The CDR3 runs to 15 residues. V was trimmed by 0 bases and J by 0 bases, leaving 7 bases between them. The CDR3 spells CASSQDPGSTDTQYF. CDR3 nucleotides: TGTGCCAGCAGCCAAGACCCCGGGAGCACAGATACGCAGTATTTT.

There are many counts of this clone. The sample has other DNA sequences that encode this CDR3 too. The rearrangement uses TRBV6-1 and TRBJ2-1; 8 bases fit TRBD2. CDR3 length equals 14 residues. V shed 11 bases, J shed 7 bases, and the junction held 13 bases outside the gene matches. The germline gives CDR1 MNHNS, CDR2 SASEGT. Here the CDR3 reads CAGGGAGEVNEQFF. CDR3 DNA: TGTGCCGGGGGGGGAGCGGGAGAAGTTAATGAGCAGTTCTTC.

This clone was recorded a few times. Just one base apart from a much larger clone, this may be a read error. The chain employs TRBV25-1 and TRBJ1-1; unclear D gene. The germline V and J ends were trimmed by 6 bases and 1 base, with 6 bases remaining between them. The V gene's germline CDR1 is MGHDK and CDR2 SYGVNS. This CDR3 has 12 residues. The CDR3 spells CASSERNTEAFF. CDR3 DNA sequence: TGTGCCAGCAGCGAGAGGAACACTGAAGCTTTCTTT.

The gene calls are TRBV6-5 and TRBJ2-2, with 7 nucleotides matching TRBD2. V lost 5 bases to trimming and J lost 8 bases; unmatched junction nucleotides: 11. This CDR3 has 15 residues. Germline V gene sequence: CDR1 MNHEY, CDR2 SVGAGI. CDR3 loop: CASSQAGVLSGELFF. The DNA of the CDR3 is TGTGCCAGCAGTCAGGCGGGGGTACTCTCTGGGGAGCTGTTTTTT.

This clone was detected only a few times. This rearrangement joins TRBV7-8 to TRBJ2-3; TRBD2 matches at 9 bases. V trimming: 6 bases; J trimming: 6 bases; junction bases outside the gene matches: 19. Germline CDR1 SGHVS, CDR2 FQNEAQ. There are 18 residues in the CDR3. The CDR3 DNA sequence: TGTGCCAGCAGTACCCCCAGAGGTGGCGGGAGGGCCAGGGATACGCAGTATTTT. Translating gives CASSTPRGGGRARDTQYF.

The chain joins TRBV27 to TRBJ1-2, with D possibly matching TRBD1 (6 bases). The CDR3 consists of 14 residues. The V gene's germline CDR1 is MNHEY and CDR2 SMNVEV (reference sequence). Trimming pared 5 bases from V and 4 bases from J, leaving 14 bases between. The CDR3 nucleotides read TGTGCCAGCAGTCCTCGGCAGGGGCGCTATGGCTACACCTTC. Protein sequence: CASSPRQGRYGYTF.

The chain couples TRBV7-2 to TRBJ1-2; D call uncertain. CDR1 is SGHTA and CDR2 is FQGNSA in the germline V gene. The CDR3 is made up of 16 amino acids. The V and J ends lost 1 base and 0 bases respectively, with 12 bases between them. The CDR3 region is CASSLGRRRANYGYTF. In DNA form, the CDR3 reads TGTGCCAGCAGCTTAGGCCGACGTAGAGCTAACTATGGCTACACCTTC.

The gene calls are TRBV6-6 and TRBJ1-5, with a weak D call TRBD1 (5 bases). The CDR3 loop spans 15 amino acids. In germline, CDR1 is MNHNY, CDR2 SVGAGI (reference sequence). Trimming took off 6 bases at V and 4 bases at J, with 16 bases between the two ends. The CDR3: CASSPAAGLNQPQHF. The DNA of the CDR3 is TGTGCCAGCAGCCCTGCGGCAGGGTTAAATCAGCCCCAGCATTTT.

The table lists this clone with a count of one. The gene calls are TRBV4-1 and TRBJ2-6; perhaps TRBD2 as D (5 bases). Germline V gene lookup returns CDR1 MGHRA and CDR2 YSYEKL. The germline V and J ends were trimmed by 1 base and 1 base, with 17 bases remaining between them. The CDR3 totals 19 residues. The CDR3 nucleotides are TGCGCCAGCAGCCAAGTGAGAAGCGGCGTTATATCTGGGGCCAACGTCCTGACTTTC. Translating it yields CASSQVRSGVISGANVLTF.

V is TRBV15 and J is TRBJ2-1, with 10 bases identical to TRBD2. Per germline, CDR1 LNHNV and CDR2 YYDKDF (reference sequence). V was clipped by 1 base and J by 2 bases; unmatched bases: 2. This CDR3 region has 16 residues. CDR3 amino acids: CATSRASGRAYNEQFF. The CDR3 coding sequence is TGTGCCACCAGCAGAGCGAGCGGGAGGGCCTACAATGAGCAGTTCTTC.

The chain joins TRBV6-6 to TRBJ1-5, with 8 bases that match TRBD1. The CDR3 loop spans 14 amino acids. Germline values: CDR1 MNHNY, CDR2 SVGAGI (reference sequence). Germline trimming cut 4 bases from V and 7 bases from J; bases unmatched to any gene: 6. CDR3 in amino acids: CASSFPQGGQPQHF. The CDR3 nucleotides read TGTGCCAGCAGTTTCCCACAGGGGGGGCAGCCCCAGCATTTT.

The chain is built from TRBV25-1 and TRBJ2-3, with TRBD1 matching over 7 bases. The CDR3 has 16 residues. From germline, CDR1 is MGHDK and CDR2 SYGVNS. The V segment lost 5 bases and the J segment 5 bases; nucleotides outside the gene matches: 13. The CDR3: CASSTPTGEFGDTQYF. The CDR3 nucleotides are TGTGCCAGCAGTACCCCAACAGGGGAGTTCGGAGATACGCAGTATTTT. The full variable domain, in which reference TRBV25-1 and TRBJ2-3 provide the parts outside the CDR3, is EADIYQTPRYLVIGTGKKITLECSQTMGHDKMYWYQQDPGMELHLIHYSYGVNSTEKGDLSSESTVSRIRTEHFPLTLESARPSHTSQYLCASSTPTGEFGDTQYFGPGTRLTVL.

The gene calls are TRBV7-2 and TRBJ2-2, with TRBD2 as a possible D gene (5 bases). This CDR3 spans 16 amino acids. Looked up from germline, CDR1 is SGHTA and CDR2 is FQGNSA. Trimming took off 4 bases at V and 3 bases at J, with 15 bases between the two ends. The CDR3 DNA is TGTGCCAGCAGCTCCCGGGAAACATCGCACACCGGGGAGCTGTTTTTT. Its protein is CASSSRETSHTGELFF.

The chain couples TRBV5-4 to TRBJ1-3; 7 bases line up with TRBD1. Germline V gene data show CDR1 as SGHNT and CDR2 as YYREEE (reference sequence). J gave up 7 bases and V 4 bases, and 14 bases lay outside the gene matches. The CDR3 consists of 16 residues. The CDR3 nucleotides are TGTGCCAGCAGCGACAACAGGGGAACCTACAGGAACACCATATATTTT. Protein product: CASSDNRGTYRNTIYF.

This clone was seen at least ten times. In the same sample, other DNA sequences code for this CDR3. The chain has TRBV29-1 and TRBJ1-2; 12 nucleotides match TRBD1. Germline V gene data show CDR1 as SQVTM and CDR2 as ANQGSEA. V lost 4 bases and J lost 4; bases outside the gene matches: 7. CDR3 length: 15 residues. The CDR3 DNA sequence: TGCAGCGTTGGGGGACAGGGGGCGCGCGGCTATGGCTACACCTTC. It translates to CSVGGQGARGYGYTF.

In its sample, this clone was seen once. The chain recombines TRBV27 with TRBJ2-5; 11 nucleotides line up with TRBD2. The trim removed 2 bases at V and 0 bases at J, leaving 2 bases unmatched. Germline V gives CDR1 MNHEY, CDR2 SMNVEV (reference sequence). This CDR3 has 16 residues. DNA for the CDR3: TGTGCCAGCAGTTTACGACTAGCGGGGTACCAAGAGACCCAGTACTTC. Its translation: CASSLRLAGYQETQYF.

The rearrangement uses TRBV5-1 and TRBJ2-1, with TRBD2 matching 7 bases. V lost 0 bases, J lost 8 bases, and 8 bases stayed unmatched. Germline loops: CDR1 SGHRS, CDR2 YFSETQ. The CDR3 sequence is 15 residues long. The CDR3 protein is CASSLGQRELDEQFF. CDR3 DNA: TGCGCCAGCAGCTTGGGCCAGCGGGAACTCGATGAGCAGTTCTTC.

J is TRBJ1-1 and V is TRBV30; unclear D gene. This CDR3 region has 15 residues. V was trimmed by 2 bases and J by 4 bases, leaving 17 bases between them. CDR1 is GTSNPN and CDR2 is SVGIG in the germline V gene (reference sequence). In DNA form, the CDR3 reads TGTGCCTGGAGTACCGGGTCTATCGGTGGCACTGAAGCTTTCTTT. Translation: CAWSTGSIGGTEAFF.

In the case of this clone: The same CDR3 can be traced to other DNA sequences in this sample. CDR3: CASSLGQGAYNEQFF. CDR3 nucleotides: TGTGCCAGCAGCTTAGGACAGGGTGCCTACAATGAGCAGTTCTTC. The genes are TRBV11-2 and TRBJ2-1; 7 bases fit TRBD1. This CDR3 comprises 15 residues. The germline gives CDR1 SGHAT, CDR2 FQNNGV. Trimming at V came to 1 base and at J to 2 bases, leaving 2 bases not matched to a gene.

V is TRBV5-1 and J is TRBJ2-3, with TRBD1 as a possible D gene (6 bases). The germline V gene has CDR1 SGHRS and CDR2 YFSETQ. This CDR3 is built from 14 residues. With 0 bases removed from V and 6 bases from J, the gap between germline ends came to 11 bases. CDR3 sequence (DNA): TGCGCCAGCAGCTTGGGACAGGTCGACGATACGCAGTATTTT. Translating gives CASSLGQVDDTQYF.

This clone was detected only a few times. The chain employs TRBV15 and TRBJ1-2; D remains unclear. Trimming stripped 5 bases from V and 2 bases from J, with 12 bases between. Per germline, CDR1 LNHNV and CDR2 YYDKDF (reference sequence). The CDR3 totals 14 residues. CDR3 loop: CATSQDRLNYGYTF. The CDR3 nucleotides are TGTGCCACCAGCCAGGACCGACTAAACTATGGCTACACCTTC.

This chain connects TRBV10-3 to TRBJ2-7, with D possibly being TRBD1 (6 bases). The CDR3 is 13 residues long. V shed 3 bases and J shed 2 bases, with 8 bases lying between them. Germline loops: CDR1 ENHRY, CDR2 SYGVKD. CDR3 sequence reads: CAISEKGAYEQYF. CDR3 nucleotide sequence: TGTGCCATCAGTGAAAAGGGGGCCTACGAGCAGTACTTC.